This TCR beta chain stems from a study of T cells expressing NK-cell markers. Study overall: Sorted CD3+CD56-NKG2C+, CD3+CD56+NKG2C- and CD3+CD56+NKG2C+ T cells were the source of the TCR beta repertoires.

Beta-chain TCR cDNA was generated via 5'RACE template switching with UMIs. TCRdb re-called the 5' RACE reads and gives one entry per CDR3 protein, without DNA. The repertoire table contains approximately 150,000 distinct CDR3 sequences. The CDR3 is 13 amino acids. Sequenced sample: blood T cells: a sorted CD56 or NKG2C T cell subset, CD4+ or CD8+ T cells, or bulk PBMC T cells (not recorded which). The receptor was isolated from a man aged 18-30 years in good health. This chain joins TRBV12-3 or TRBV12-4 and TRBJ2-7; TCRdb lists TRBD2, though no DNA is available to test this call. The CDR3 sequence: CASFNRGDYEQYF.